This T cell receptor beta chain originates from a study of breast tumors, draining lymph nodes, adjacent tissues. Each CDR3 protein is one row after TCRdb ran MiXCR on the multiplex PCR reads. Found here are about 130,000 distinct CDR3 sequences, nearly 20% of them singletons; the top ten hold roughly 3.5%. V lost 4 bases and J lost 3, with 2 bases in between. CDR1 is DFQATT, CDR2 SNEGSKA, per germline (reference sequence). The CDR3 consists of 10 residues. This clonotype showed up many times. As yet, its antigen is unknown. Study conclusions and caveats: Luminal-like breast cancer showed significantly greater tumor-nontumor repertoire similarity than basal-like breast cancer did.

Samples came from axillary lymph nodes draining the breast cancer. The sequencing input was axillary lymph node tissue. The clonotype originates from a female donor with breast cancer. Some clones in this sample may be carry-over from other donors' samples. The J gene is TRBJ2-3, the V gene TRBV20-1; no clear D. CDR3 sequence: CSAKTDTQYF. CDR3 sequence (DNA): TGCAGTGCTAAAACAGATACGCAGTATTTT.